The 32 T cell receptor beta chains listed next were all sequenced from one sample in a study of monozygotic twins with inflammatory bowel disease. TCRdb re-called the 5' RACE reads and catalogs CDR3 proteins one per entry, DNA excluded. The sample includes fewer than 550,000 distinct CDR3 sequences. Sample: blood. These receptors were collected from a human donor with ulcerative colitis or Crohn's disease, or a healthy co-twin of an affected twin (not recorded which).

The chain couples TRBV3-1 to TRBJ2-5; TCRdb returns TRBD1, unconfirmable since there is no DNA. This CDR3 region has 17 residues. Germline V gives CDR1 LGHDT, CDR2 YNNKEL (reference sequence). CDR3 protein: CASSPSQGSTYQETQYF.

The chain uses TRBV9 and TRBJ1-2. Germline values: CDR1 SGDLS, CDR2 YYNGEE. The length of the CDR3 is 13 residues. CDR3 sequence reads: CASSVNHFYGYTF.

This chain's CDR3 is CASSAGPRYEQYF. V usage is TRBV5-1 and J usage is TRBJ2-7. This CDR3 comprises 13 residues. Germline assignment: CDR1 SGHRS and CDR2 YFSETQ. Based on the CDR3 plus reference TRBV5-1 and TRBJ2-7, the full variable domain is KAGVTQTPRYLIKTRGQQVTLSCSPISGHRSVSWYQQTPGQGLQFLFEYFSETQRNKGNFPGRFSGRQFSNSRSEMNVSTLELGDSALYLCASSAGPRYEQYFGPGTRLTVT.

J is TRBJ2-1 and V is TRBV12-3 or TRBV12-4; TCRdb's D call of TRBD1 is untestable without DNA. This CDR3 is 14 amino acids long. The CDR3 loop is CASRGGHEYNEQFF.

The gene calls are TRBV5-1 and TRBJ2-5; the TCRdb call, TRBD2, lacks DNA for checking. This CDR3 spans 15 amino acids. The germline V gene has CDR1 SGHRS and CDR2 YFSETQ. The CDR3 loop reads CASSEGTSGTETQYF.

This chain connects TRBV15 to TRBJ1-3; TCRdb reports TRBD1, a call that lacks DNA to check it against. The CDR3 has 15 amino acids. Germline V gene data show CDR1 as LNHNV and CDR2 as YYDKDF (reference sequence). The CDR3 protein is CATSREAGVGNTVYF.

This chain connects TRBV20-1 to TRBJ2-7; checking the TCRdb D call of TRBD1 is not possible without DNA. This CDR3 is built from 14 residues. Germline CDR1 and CDR2: DFQATT and SNEGSKA (reference sequence). CDR3 amino acids: CSARGQGGSYEQYF.

The J gene is TRBJ2-7, the V gene TRBV5-8; no DNA is available, so the TRBD1 call from TCRdb remains unchecked. This CDR3 comprises 14 residues. Germline CDR1 is SGHTS and CDR2 is YDEGEE. CDR3 region: CASSLARGVDEQYF.

The rearrangement joins TRBV27 to TRBJ1-5. This CDR3 contains 14 residues. Germline V gene lookup returns CDR1 MNHEY and CDR2 SMNVEV (reference sequence). CDR3 amino acids: CASSLFSQTQPQHF.

The J gene is TRBJ1-2, the V gene TRBV5-1; the D call of TRBD1 rests on TCRdb alone, since no DNA is present to check it. The germline V gene has CDR1 SGHRS and CDR2 YFSETQ. CDR3 length equals 14 residues. The CDR3 protein is CASSLDIGGYGYTF.

The rearrangement joins TRBV5-1 to TRBJ2-7. Per germline, CDR1 SGHRS and CDR2 YFSETQ. The CDR3 runs to 12 residues. The CDR3 spells CASSLDVDEQYF.

The genes are TRBV18 and TRBJ1-2; TCRdb outputs TRBD1, but without DNA this stays unchecked. Germline V gene sequence: CDR1 KGHSH, CDR2 LQKENI. This CDR3 comprises 19 residues. The CDR3 protein is CASSPLGPRTPNLNYGYTF.

The chain couples TRBV2 to TRBJ1-2. Germline CDR1 SNHLY, CDR2 FYNNEI. This CDR3 comprises 12 residues. CDR3 sequence: CASSEKSDMRTF.

The chain is built from TRBV4-2 and TRBJ2-6; TCRdb proposes TRBD2, but this gene call is untestable without DNA. Looked up from germline, CDR1 is LGHNA and CDR2 is YNFKEQ. CDR3 length equals 19 residues. This CDR3 reads CASSQDGRGTLSGANVLTF.

This chain joins TRBV6-5 and TRBJ1-2; TCRdb reports TRBD1, a call that lacks DNA to check it against. Looked up from germline, CDR1 is MNHEY and CDR2 is SVGAGI. CDR3 length: 13 amino acids. The CDR3 loop reads CASSPDRKYGYTF.

This chain uses TRBV12-3 or TRBV12-4 with TRBJ1-5; TCRdb gives TRBD1 as the D gene, but with no DNA this cannot be confirmed. The CDR3 totals 13 residues. CDR3 residues: CASSQRPGGPQHF.

The chain combines TRBV24-1 with TRBJ1-2. This CDR3 has 12 amino acids. Looked up from germline, CDR1 is KGHDR and CDR2 is SFDVKD. The CDR3 sequence is CATSDAASGYTF.

The chain couples TRBV9 to TRBJ1-2; TCRdb's D call of TRBD1 is untestable without DNA. The germline V gene encodes CDR1 SGDLS and CDR2 YYNGEE. CDR3 length: 13 amino acids. CDR3: CASSPGVTGGYTF.

This chain's CDR3 is CASSDEAGLASYNEQFF. The chain joins TRBV11-2 to TRBJ2-1; there is no DNA to check the TCRdb D call of TRBD2. CDR1 and CDR2 from the germline V gene are SGHAT and FQNNGV. This CDR3 has 17 residues.

The chain links TRBV7-2 to TRBJ2-1; TCRdb names TRBD2, which stays unverified in the absence of DNA. The CDR3 is 13 residues long. Germline CDR1 SGHTA, CDR2 FQGNSA. This CDR3 reads CASSMGLGDEQFF.

The chain joins TRBV7-2 to TRBJ1-1. The CDR3 totals 13 residues. From germline, CDR1 is SGHTA and CDR2 FQGNSA. The CDR3 sequence is CVSSLDPISEAFF.

CDR3 loop: CASSTEYGYTF. The gene calls are TRBV12-3 or TRBV12-4 and TRBJ1-2. CDR3 length: 11 amino acids.

The gene calls are TRBV12-5 and TRBJ2-7; the TRBD1 assignment by TCRdb is unverifiable without DNA. Germline-derived CDR1 and CDR2 are LGHNT and FRNRAP. The length of the CDR3 is 15 residues. The CDR3 sequence is CASGLVYEGIYEQYF. Filled out from reference TRBV12-5 and TRBJ2-7, the complete variable domain reads DARVTQTPRHKVTEMGQEVTMRCQPILGHNTVFWYRQTMMQGLELLAYFRNRAPLDDSGMPKDRFSAEMPDATLATLKIQPSEPRDSAVYFCASGLVYEGIYEQYFGPGTRLTVT.

This chain connects TRBV5-4 to TRBJ2-5; TCRdb designates TRBD2, a call that cannot be tested without DNA. The CDR3 has 16 residues. The germline gives CDR1 SGHNT, CDR2 YYREEE (reference sequence). The CDR3 sequence is CASSTPGLAGTETQYF.

The chain couples TRBV27 to TRBJ2-1; as DNA is missing, the TRBD2 call by TCRdb cannot be tested. Per the germline V gene, CDR1 is MNHEY and CDR2 is SMNVEV (reference sequence). This CDR3 spans 15 amino acids. The chain's CDR3 is CASSIGTSGRPEQFF.

The chain links TRBV5-1 to TRBJ2-5; absent DNA, TCRdb's TRBD2 call cannot be checked. The germline V gene encodes CDR1 SGHRS and CDR2 YFSETQ. The CDR3 consists of 14 residues. The CDR3 protein is CASSLESRRETQYF.

This rearrangement joins TRBV7-2 to TRBJ1-1; TCRdb designates TRBD1, a call that cannot be tested without DNA. From germline, CDR1 is SGHTA and CDR2 FQGNSA. CDR3 size: 15 residues. CDR3 in amino acids: CASSFTGVSNTEAFF. Full variable domain (outside the CDR3, taken from reference TRBV7-2 and TRBJ1-1): GAGVSQSPSNKVTEKGKDVELRCDPISGHTALYWYRQSLGQGLEFLIYFQGNSAPDKSGLPSDRFSAERTGGSVSTLTIQRTQQEDSAVYLCASSFTGVSNTEAFFGQGTRLTVV.

The chain couples TRBV6-4 to TRBJ2-3. CDR1 is MRHNA, CDR2 SNTAGT, per germline. The CDR3 spans 15 residues. This CDR3 reads CASIGRVASTDTQYF.

The CDR3 sequence is CASSLDTLNYGYTF. The V gene is TRBV12-3 or TRBV12-4, the J gene TRBJ1-2; TCRdb picks TRBD1, but there is no DNA to check that call. This CDR3 has 14 amino acids.

The chain couples TRBV20-1 to TRBJ2-3; TCRdb lists TRBD2, though no DNA is available to test this call. The CDR3 runs 13 residues. Per germline, CDR1 DFQATT and CDR2 SNEGSKA (reference sequence). Here the CDR3 reads CSAHPDPTDTQYF.

The V call is TRBV2, the J call TRBJ1-1. The germline V gene has CDR1 SNHLY and CDR2 FYNNEI. The CDR3 contains 13 residues. CDR3 loop: CASSSYEYTEAFF. The full variable domain, completed using reference TRBV2 and TRBJ1-1, is EPEVTQTPSHQVTQMGQEVILRCVPISNHLYFYWYRQILGQKVEFLVSFYNNEISEKSEIFDDQFSVERPDGSNFTLKIRSTKLEDSAMYFCASSSYEYTEAFFGQGTRLTVV.

The V and J genes are TRBV30 and TRBJ2-7; the D call from TCRdb, TRBD2, cannot be confirmed without DNA. The V gene's germline CDR1 is GTSNPN and CDR2 SVGIG (reference sequence). This CDR3 is built from 11 residues. CDR3 region: CAWMSGGRQYF. The full variable domain, rest sourced from reference TRBV30 and TRBJ2-7, is SQTIHQWPATLVQPVGSPLSLECTVEGTSNPNLYWYRQAAGRGLQLLFYSVGIGQISSEVPQNLSASRPQDRQFILSSKKLLLSDSGFYLCAWMSGGRQYFGPGTRLTVT.